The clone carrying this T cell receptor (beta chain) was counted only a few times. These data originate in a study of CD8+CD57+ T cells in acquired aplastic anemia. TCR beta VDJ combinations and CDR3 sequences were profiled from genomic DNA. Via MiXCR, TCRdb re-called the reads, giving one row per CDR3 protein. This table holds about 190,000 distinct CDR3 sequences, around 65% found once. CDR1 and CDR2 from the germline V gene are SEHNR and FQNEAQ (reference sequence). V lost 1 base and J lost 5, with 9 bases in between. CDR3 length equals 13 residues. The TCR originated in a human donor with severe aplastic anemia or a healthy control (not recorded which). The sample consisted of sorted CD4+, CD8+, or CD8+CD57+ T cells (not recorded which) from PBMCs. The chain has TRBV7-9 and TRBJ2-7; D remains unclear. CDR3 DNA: TGTGCCAGCAGCTTAGTCGGTCACAACGAGCAGTACTTC. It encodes CASSLVGHNEQYF.